This entry lists 24 T cell receptor beta chains sequenced from one sample in a study of T cell responses to AZD1222 COVID-19 vaccine. Profiled with immunoSEQ multiplex PCR; TCRdb holds only in-frame clones, not every one. The repertoire table contains over 130,000 clones. The sequencing sample was made of peripheral blood. These receptors came from an adult in good health.

V gene TRBV5-1 combines with J gene TRBJ2-3, with unresolved D. Per the germline V gene, CDR1 is SGHRS and CDR2 is YFSETQ. V was clipped by 3 bases and J by 4 bases, with 12 bases between them. The CDR3 runs to 14 residues. The CDR3 loop reads CASSSLLKPDTQYF. The CDR3 nucleotides read TGCGCCAGCAGCTCCCTACTTAAACCAGATACGCAGTATTTT.

This chain connects TRBV7-3 to TRBJ1-2; D not resolved. This CDR3 contains 15 residues. Looked up from germline, CDR1 is SGHTA and CDR2 is FQGTGA. The V end was cut by 4 bases, the J end by 2 bases, with 14 bases between. The CDR3 nucleotides are TGTGCCAGCAGCTACGGCGGCAGGCGAAACTATGGCTACACCTTC. Translation gives CASSYGGRRNYGYTF.

The chain carries TRBV2 and TRBJ1-2, with 9 positions matching TRBD1. Germline assignment: CDR1 SNHLY and CDR2 FYNNEI. The CDR3 consists of 14 residues. V shed 5 bases, J shed 8 bases, and the junction held 9 bases outside the gene matches. CDR3 sequence reads: CASSSGTGWSGYTF. DNA of the CDR3: TGTGCCAGCAGTTCCGGGACAGGGTGGTCCGGCTACACCTTC.

This chain links TRBV6-1 with TRBJ2-7, with a tentative D call TRBD1 (6 bases). Trimming cost V 2 bases and J 0 bases, with 14 bases left between them. Germline values: CDR1 MNHNS, CDR2 SASEGT. The CDR3 is made up of 16 amino acids. The CDR3 nucleotides read TGTGCCAGCAGTGAAAGATCGGCAGGGGACTCCTACGAGCAGTACTTC. This codes for CASSERSAGDSYEQYF.

V gene TRBV7-9 combines with J gene TRBJ2-2; 7 bases align to TRBD1. The J segment lost 1 base and the V segment lost 6 bases, leaving 5 bases of the junction unmatched. This CDR3 comprises 15 residues. The germline gives CDR1 SEHNR, CDR2 FQNEAQ (reference sequence). CDR3 residues: CASRSGTVNTGELFF. The CDR3, as DNA: TGTGCCAGCAGGTCCGGGACAGTGAACACCGGGGAGCTGTTTTTT.

This chain connects TRBV9 to TRBJ2-7; D is undetermined. The V end was cut by 4 bases, the J end by 5 bases, with 16 bases between. Germline CDR1 is SGDLS and CDR2 is YYNGEE. The CDR3 length is 14 residues. The CDR3 DNA reads as TGTGCCAGCAGCAGCACATTGAAGGGCGACGAGCAGTACTTC. It is translated as CASSSTLKGDEQYF.

This chain links TRBV7-9 with TRBJ2-3; 8 bases agree with TRBD2. Germline V gene lookup returns CDR1 SEHNR and CDR2 FQNEAQ (reference sequence). With 5 bases clipped from V and 0 bases from J, the junction kept 7 bases outside the gene matches. This CDR3 region has 16 residues. CDR3 sequence (DNA): TGTGCCAGCAGCGATCGCGGGGGGCTGAGCACAGATACGCAGTATTTT. This gives the protein CASSDRGGLSTDTQYF. Filled out from reference TRBV7-9 and TRBJ2-3, the complete variable domain reads DTGVSQNPRHKITKRGQNVTFRCDPISEHNRLYWYRQTLGQGPEFLTYFQNEAQLEKSRLLSDRFSAERPKGSFSTLEIQRTEQGDSAMYLCASSDRGGLSTDTQYFGPGTRLTVL.

V and J are TRBV27 and TRBJ2-7, with a weak D call TRBD1 (5 bases). This CDR3 comprises 15 residues. V lost 2 bases, J lost 4 bases, and 15 bases lay in between. CDR1 and CDR2 from the germline V gene are MNHEY and SMNVEV (reference sequence). CDR3 bases: TGTGCCAGCAGTTTAACTACAGGACGTGTATACGAGCAGTACTTC. It yields the protein CASSLTTGRVYEQYF.

V usage is TRBV7-9 and J usage is TRBJ2-1; 8 bases match TRBD1. The CDR3 is made up of 15 amino acids. The germline V gene has CDR1 SEHNR and CDR2 FQNEAQ (reference sequence). V shed 5 bases and J 7 bases; nucleotides not matched to a gene: 10. The CDR3 spells CASSLLPRGQNEQFF. The CDR3 coding sequence is TGTGCCAGCAGCCTCTTACCCAGGGGGCAAAATGAGCAGTTCTTC.

The chain joins TRBV28 to TRBJ2-7; 8 bases map to TRBD1. The CDR3 loop spans 15 amino acids. The germline gives CDR1 MDHEN, CDR2 SYDVKM. The V segment lost 1 base and the J segment 5 bases; nucleotides outside the gene matches: 7. CDR3 nucleotide sequence: TGTGCCAGCAGTTTATTGACAGGGGTTGCTCACGAGCAGTACTTC. It encodes CASSLLTGVAHEQYF.

The genes are TRBV6-2 or TRBV6-3 and TRBJ1-2, with D perhaps matching TRBD1 (5 bases). Germline V gene lookup returns CDR1 MNHEY and CDR2 SVGEGT. The CDR3 consists of 16 residues. Trimming cost V 5 bases and J 6 bases, with 22 bases left between them. The CDR3 region has the DNA TGTGCCAGCAGTAACGAACGAGAGGAGGCCAGGGATGGCTACACCTTC. It yields the protein CASSNEREEARDGYTF.

The chain links TRBV2 to TRBJ2-2; TRBD2 aligns across 7 bases. The CDR3 has 14 residues. Trimming at V came to 2 bases and at J to 5 bases, leaving 2 bases not matched to a gene. Germline CDR1 is SNHLY and CDR2 is FYNNEI. CDR3 sequence: CASSERRGTGELFF. The CDR3 DNA sequence: TGTGCCAGCAGTGAAAGGCGGGGGACCGGGGAGCTGTTTTTT.

The chain joins TRBV19 to TRBJ2-5, with D perhaps matching TRBD1 or TRBD2 (6 bases each). The CDR3 totals 15 residues. Germline V CDR1 and CDR2: LNHDA, SQIVND (reference sequence). The V end lost 7 bases, the J end lost 5 bases, and 20 bases lay between the germline ends. The CDR3: CASTETTGAGETQYF. The CDR3 nucleotides are TGTGCCAGTACGGAGACCACGGGGGCAGGGGAGACCCAGTACTTC.

J is TRBJ2-7 and V is TRBV5-1; weak D call: TRBD1 (6 bases). The CDR3 length is 14 residues. Trimming took off 4 bases at V and 6 bases at J, with 17 bases between the two ends. Per germline, CDR1 SGHRS and CDR2 YFSETQ. This CDR3 is CASSHRGTSVEQYF. The CDR3 bases are TGCGCCAGCAGCCACAGAGGGACATCTGTCGAGCAGTACTTC.

The gene calls are TRBV6-4 and TRBJ2-1; D gene uncertain. This CDR3 comprises 12 residues. Germline V CDR1 and CDR2: MRHNA, SNTAGT. Trimming removed 3 bases at V and 6 bases at J, with 6 bases between. The CDR3 DNA is TGTGCCAGCAGTGATCATACCAATGAGCAGTTCTTC. Protein sequence: CASSDHTNEQFF.

The V and J genes are TRBV6-1 and TRBJ1-1; 8 bases align to TRBD1. The CDR3 consists of 15 residues. Looked up from germline, CDR1 is MNHNS and CDR2 is SASEGT. The junction had 6 bases not matched to a gene; V was cut back by 2 bases and J by 4 bases. The DNA of the CDR3 is TGTGCCAGCAGTGAACTCGGACAGGGAGCCACTGAAGCTTTCTTT. Translated, it gives CASSELGQGATEAFF.

The chain is built from TRBV11-2 and TRBJ1-6; D is unresolved. The CDR3 spans 14 residues. The germline V and J ends were trimmed by 1 base and 9 bases, with 10 bases remaining between them. Germline values: CDR1 SGHAT, CDR2 FQNNGV. In nucleotides, the CDR3 is TGTGCCAGCAGCTTAGCCATAGAGGCTTCACCCCTCCACTTT. Its protein product is CASSLAIEASPLHF.

This rearrangement joins TRBV11-2 to TRBJ1-6; D remains unclear. The CDR3 covers 14 residues. V lost 0 bases to trimming and J lost 7 bases, with 7 bases between them. From germline, CDR1 is SGHAT and CDR2 FQNNGV. CDR3 loop: CASSLDRTNSPLHF. CDR3 nucleotide sequence: TGTGCCAGCAGCTTAGATCGAACAAATTCACCCCTCCACTTT.

In regard to this clone: The same CDR3 can be traced to other DNA sequences in this sample. The rearrangement links TRBV5-1 to TRBJ1-4; D call uncertain. The CDR3 spans 15 residues. The germline V gene encodes CDR1 SGHRS and CDR2 YFSETQ. V was cut by 4 bases and J by 0 bases, with 10 bases left in between. The CDR3 bases are TGCGCCAGCAGCCCGACCGGGGCAACTAATGAAAAACTGTTTTTT. As protein: CASSPTGATNEKLFF.

The CDR3 reads CASSLTPTGDLNQPQHF. In DNA, the CDR3 is TGCGCCAGCAGCCTTACCCCTACAGGGGACCTCAATCAGCCCCAGCATTTT. The rearrangement joins TRBV4-1 to TRBJ1-5; TRBD1 matches at 7 bases. Trimming took 4 bases from V and 3 from J; bases not matched to a gene: 12. Germline CDR1 is MGHRA and CDR2 is YSYEKL. The CDR3 runs 17 residues.

For this clone: Additional DNA sequences in this sample encode the identical CDR3. V and J are TRBV12-3 or TRBV12-4 and TRBJ1-1, with D hard to call. Trimming removed 3 bases from V and 6 bases from J, with 5 bases in between. The CDR3 is 11 residues long. CDR3 coding DNA: TGTGCCAGCAGTTTGCGGTCTGAAGCTTTCTTT. It specifies CASSLRSEAFF.

The chain combines TRBV5-4 with TRBJ2-5, with TRBD2 identical over 9 bases. CDR3 length equals 17 residues. V lost 4 bases to trimming and J lost 5 bases; unmatched junction nucleotides: 15. Germline assignment: CDR1 SGHNT and CDR2 YYREEE (reference sequence). CDR3: CASSPGTSRQKRETQYF. DNA of the CDR3: TGTGCCAGCAGCCCCGGGACTAGCCGGCAAAAGAGGGAGACCCAGTACTTC.

The rearrangement joins TRBV10-2 to TRBJ2-1; perhaps D is TRBD1 or TRBD2 (5 bases each). Germline V gene sequence: CDR1 WSHSY, CDR2 SAAADI. The CDR3 covers 15 residues. Trimming removed 2 bases at V and 3 bases at J, with 11 bases between. CDR3 region: CASSELGENYNEQFF. In DNA, the CDR3 is TGCGCCAGCAGTGAGCTGGGGGAGAACTACAATGAGCAGTTCTTC.

The rearrangement links TRBV29-1 to TRBJ2-5; D is possibly TRBD1 (6 bases). CDR3 length equals 12 residues. Germline CDR1 is SQVTM and CDR2 is ANQGSEA. V was pared by 7 bases and J by 5 bases, with 14 bases between. This CDR3 reads CSGYRVAETQYF. For the CDR3, the DNA is TGCAGCGGTTACAGGGTTGCCGAGACCCAGTACTTC. The entire variable domain, with the rest obtained from reference TRBV29-1 and TRBJ2-5, is as follows: SAVISQKPSRDICQRGTSLTIQCQVDSQVTMMFWYRQQPGQSLTLIATANQGSEATYESGFVIDKFPISRPNLTFSTLTVSNMSPEDSSIYLCSGYRVAETQYFGPGTRLLVL.